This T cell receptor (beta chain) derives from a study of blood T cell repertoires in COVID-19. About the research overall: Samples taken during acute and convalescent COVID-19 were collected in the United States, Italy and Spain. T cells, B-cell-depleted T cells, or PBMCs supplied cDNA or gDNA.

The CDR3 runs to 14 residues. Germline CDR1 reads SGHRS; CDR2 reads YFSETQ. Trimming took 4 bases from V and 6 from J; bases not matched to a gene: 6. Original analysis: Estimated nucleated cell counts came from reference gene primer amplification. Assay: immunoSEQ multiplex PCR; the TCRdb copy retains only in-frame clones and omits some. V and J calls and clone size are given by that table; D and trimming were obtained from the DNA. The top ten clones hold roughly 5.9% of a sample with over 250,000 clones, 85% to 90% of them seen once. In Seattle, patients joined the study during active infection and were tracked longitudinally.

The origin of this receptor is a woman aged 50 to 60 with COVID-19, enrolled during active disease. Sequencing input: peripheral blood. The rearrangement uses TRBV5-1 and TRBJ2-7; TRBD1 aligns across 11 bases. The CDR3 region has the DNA TGCGCCAGCAGCGCCGGGACAGGGGGTCGCGAGCAGTACTTC. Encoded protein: CASSAGTGGREQYF.